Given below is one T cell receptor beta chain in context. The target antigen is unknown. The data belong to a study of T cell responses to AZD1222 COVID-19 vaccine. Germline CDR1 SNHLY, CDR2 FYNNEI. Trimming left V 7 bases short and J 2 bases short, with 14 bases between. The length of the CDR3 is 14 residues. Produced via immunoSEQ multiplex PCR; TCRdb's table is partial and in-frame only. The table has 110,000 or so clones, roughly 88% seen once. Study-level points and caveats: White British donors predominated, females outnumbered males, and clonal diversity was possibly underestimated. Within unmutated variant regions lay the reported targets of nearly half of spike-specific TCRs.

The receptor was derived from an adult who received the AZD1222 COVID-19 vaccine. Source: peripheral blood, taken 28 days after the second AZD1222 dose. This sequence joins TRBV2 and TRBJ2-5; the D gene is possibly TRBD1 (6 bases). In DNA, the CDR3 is TGTGCCAGCAACCCCAGGCAGGGGCAAGAGACCCAGTACTTC. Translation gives CASNPRQGQETQYF.